These 8 T cell receptor beta chains originate from one sample sequenced in a study of blood T cell repertoires in COVID-19. The assay was immunoSEQ multiplex PCR, and TCRdb's table has in-frame clones only and misses some. The profile covers 200,000 or so clones, with over 75% appearing a single time and roughly a sixth taken by the ten largest. Sequencing was performed on peripheral blood. The receptors were gathered from a man in his forties or fifties with COVID-19, enrolled during active disease.

J is TRBJ2-5 and V is TRBV5-5; 9 nucleotides align to TRBD1. The CDR3 extends over 14 amino acids. Germline CDR1 reads SGHKS; CDR2 reads YYEKEE (reference sequence). V lost 4 bases to trimming and J lost 4 bases; unmatched junction nucleotides: 5. Written as DNA, the CDR3 is TGTGCCAGCAGCGTGGGACAGGGTGGAGAGACCCAGTACTTC. Protein product: CASSVGQGGETQYF.

The chain couples TRBV6-2 or TRBV6-3 to TRBJ1-6, with D possibly TRBD1 on 5 matching bases. The V gene lost 5 bases and the J gene lost 12 bases, with 20 bases spanning the gap. The CDR3 runs to 15 residues. Germline V gene lookup returns CDR1 MNHEY and CDR2 SVGEGT. CDR3 in DNA: TGTGCCAGCAGTGGGGCGATCGGTGTGCAGGAACCCCTCCACTTT. This codes for CASSGAIGVQEPLHF.

The chain uses TRBV4-3 and TRBJ2-4; TRBD1 is a possible D gene (6 bases). Germline CDR1 is LGHNA and CDR2 is YSLEER. The CDR3 loop spans 16 amino acids. V lost 0 bases and J 2 bases, leaving 11 bases between the germline ends. Here the CDR3 reads CASSQDLQGTKNIQYF. In nucleotides, the CDR3 is TGCGCCAGCAGCCAAGATCTTCAGGGGACCAAAAACATTCAGTACTTC.

This clone occurred once. The chain uses TRBV5-1 and TRBJ2-7, with 14 bases fitting TRBD2. Per the germline V gene, CDR1 is SGHRS and CDR2 is YFSETQ. The CDR3 consists of 20 residues. Trimming took 4 bases from V and 1 from J; bases not matched to a gene: 16. The CDR3 is CASSRRTSGRLGGGSYEQYF. CDR3 DNA: TGCGCCAGCAGCCGACGGACTAGCGGGAGGCTTGGGGGCGGGTCCTACGAGCAGTACTTC.

The chain joins TRBV30 to TRBJ1-3, with a tentative D call TRBD1 (5 bases). CDR1 and CDR2 (germline): GTSNPN, SVGIG (reference sequence). With 0 bases removed from V and 4 bases from J, the gap between germline ends came to 13 bases. This CDR3 is built from 15 residues. CDR3 sequence reads: CAWSVGGGLGNTIYF. DNA of the CDR3: TGTGCCTGGAGTGTCGGGGGGGGACTGGGAAACACCATATATTTT. The full variable domain, rest sourced from reference TRBV30 and TRBJ1-3, is SQTIHQWPATLVQPVGSPLSLECTVEGTSNPNLYWYRQAAGRGLQLLFYSVGIGQISSEVPQNLSASRPQDRQFILSSKKLLLSDSGFYLCAWSVGGGLGNTIYFGEGSWLTVV.

V gene TRBV9 combines with J gene TRBJ2-1; the D gene is possibly TRBD2 (6 bases). V lost 1 base, J lost 1 base, and 12 bases lay in between. The CDR3 contains 16 residues. Germline lookup yields CDR1 SGDLS and CDR2 YYNGEE. CDR3 amino acids: CASSVLGGTSYNEQFF. CDR3 nucleotide sequence: TGTGCCAGCAGCGTATTGGGCGGGACTTCCTACAATGAGCAGTTCTTC.

This chain connects TRBV10-3 to TRBJ2-1; D perhaps matches TRBD2 (5 bases). Trimming pared 10 bases from V and 0 bases from J, leaving 19 bases between. CDR1 is ENHRY and CDR2 is SYGVKD in the germline V gene. The CDR3 contains 16 residues. In DNA form, the CDR3 reads TGTGCCACCGAGGGTGGGGTTTTGAGCTCCTACAATGAGCAGTTCTTC. Its translation is CATEGGVLSSYNEQFF.

The J gene is TRBJ2-5, the V gene TRBV28; TRBD2 matches 7 bases. V lost 7 bases, J lost 9 bases, and 8 bases stayed unmatched. The CDR3 is 12 amino acids. Looked up from germline, CDR1 is MDHEN and CDR2 is SYDVKM. The CDR3 sequence is CASTRGEGAQYF. Here the CDR3 DNA reads TGTGCCAGCACCCGGGGGGAAGGGGCCCAGTACTTC.